This is a list of T cell receptor beta chains from one sample in a study of blood T cell repertoires in COVID-19. Sequencing used immunoSEQ multiplex PCR; TCRdb keeps in-frame clones, though not all of them. Of 300,000 to 450,000 clones in the sample, approximately 88% were seen once. What was sequenced was peripheral blood. All receptors derive from a woman in her thirties with COVID-19, enrolled during active disease. Each CDR3 is given with its conserved first and last residue. A D gene is named only where the DNA matches it firmly. Rows may omit the clone size; those that give it use once, few, many or a size class.

v_call	j_call	d_call	clone_size	cdr3_nt	cdr3_aa
TRBV6-5	TRBJ1-5	NA	NA	TGTGCCAGCAGTTACATGGGAGTGTATCAGCCCCAGCATTTT	CASSYMGVYQPQHF
TRBV7-6	TRBJ2-1	NA	NA	TGTGCCAGCAGCTTAGCGGCGGGGGCTGAGGGCGAGCAGTTCTTC	CASSLAAGAEGEQFF
TRBV11-2	TRBJ1-1	TRBD1	once	TGTGCCAGCAGCTTCGGACAGGGGAGGTACACTGAAGCTTTCTTT	CASSFGQGRYTEAFF
TRBV3-1/TRBV3-2	TRBJ2-5	TRBD1	NA	TGTGCCAGCAGCCAAGATCACGGACAGGGGGCTTCAGAGACCCAGTACTTC	CASSQDHGQGASETQYF
TRBV5-1	TRBJ2-7	TRBD1	NA	TGCGCCAGCAGCTCCCGGGACAGATCCTACGAGCAGTACTTC	CASSSRDRSYEQYF
TRBV15	TRBJ1-5	NA	NA	TGTGCCACCAGCAGAGAGTCCGTGCAGCCCCAGCATTTT	CATSRESVQPQHF
TRBV12-5	TRBJ2-3	TRBD2	NA	TGTGCTAGTGGTTTGCGGGGGGGCTCAGATACGCAGTATTTT	CASGLRGGSDTQYF
TRBV4-3	TRBJ1-1	NA	NA	TGCGCCAGCAGCCAAGAACTTTGGGGGGGAATTCGGACTGAAGCTTTCTTT	CASSQELWGGIRTEAFF
TRBV4-3	TRBJ2-1	NA	NA	TGCGCCAGCAGCCAAGATGAGTACGGGGGAAGGGGTGTTGAGCAGTTCTTC	CASSQDEYGGRGVEQFF
TRBV11-3	TRBJ2-5	TRBD1	NA	TGTGCCAGCAGCTTGTCACAGGGGCAAGAGACCCAGTACTTC	CASSLSQGQETQYF
TRBV5-1	TRBJ2-3	NA	NA	TGCGCCAGCAGCTTGGCCGTAGGCGGGAGCACAGATACGCAGTATTTT	CASSLAVGGSTDTQYF
TRBV6-4	TRBJ2-1	NA	NA	TGTGCCAGCAGTGACTCAGCGGGTCCCCACAATGAGCAGTTCTTC	CASSDSAGPHNEQFF
TRBV5-1	TRBJ1-2	NA	NA	TGCGCCAGCACCTTCAGCGGGACGGCTCCTTACTATGGCTACACCTTC	CASTFSGTAPYYGYTF
TRBV7-2	TRBJ2-7	NA	NA	TGTGCCAGCAGGGGGCGGAACGAGCAGTACTTC	CASRGRNEQYF
TRBV28	TRBJ2-1	NA	NA	TGTGCCACCCAGGTGGAACAGGGACGGTTCTTC	CATQVEQGRFF
TRBV28	TRBJ2-1	TRBD2	NA	TGTGCCAGCAGTTTTGTGCGGGACTACCAGAAGGATGAGCAGTTCTTC	CASSFVRDYQKDEQFF
TRBV2	TRBJ1-6	NA	few	TGTGCCAGCAGTGTGCGGGAGGATTCACCCCTCCACTTT	CASSVREDSPLHF
TRBV11-2	TRBJ2-1	NA	NA	TGTGCCAGCAGCTTAGGGCGGTACAATGAGCAGTTCTTC	CASSLGRYNEQFF
TRBV3-1/TRBV3-2	TRBJ2-1	TRBD1	few	TGTGCCAGCAGCCGACAGGGGGCAGAGAATGAGCAGTTCTTC	CASSRQGAENEQFF
TRBV7-2	TRBJ2-7	NA	NA	TGTGCCAGCAGCTTACGAGGGTACGAGCAGTACTTC	CASSLRGYEQYF
TRBV20-1	TRBJ1-2	TRBD1	few	TGCAGTGCTAGTGAAGGGGGCGCCTATGGCTACACCTTC	CSASEGGAYGYTF
TRBV4-1	TRBJ1-5	NA	NA	TGCGCCAGCAGCGACACAGGCCGCAATCAGCCCCAGCATTTT	CASSDTGRNQPQHF
TRBV7-2	TRBJ2-7	TRBD2	NA	TGTGCCAGCAGCCGTGGACTAGCCGGTTCCTACGAGCAGTACTTC	CASSRGLAGSYEQYF
TRBV4-3	TRBJ2-7	TRBD1	NA	TGCGCCAGCAGCCCCCAAGAGGACAGGGCTTACGAGCAGTACTTC	CASSPQEDRAYEQYF
TRBV7-8	TRBJ1-6	NA	NA	TGTGCCAGCAGCTTAGGGACAGAGCCTTCACCCCTCCACTTT	CASSLGTEPSPLHF
TRBV27	TRBJ2-1	TRBD2	NA	TGTGCCAGCAGTTTGATGGGACTAGCGATCAATGAGCAGTTCTTC	CASSLMGLAINEQFF
TRBV11-3	TRBJ1-6	TRBD1	NA	TGTGCCAGCAGCCCCAGGACAGGGGGAGCATCACCCCTCCACTTT	CASSPRTGGASPLHF
TRBV5-4	TRBJ2-5	NA	NA	TGTGCCAGCAGCGACGGGACTTTAAAAGAGACCCAGTACTTC	CASSDGTLKETQYF
TRBV5-5	TRBJ2-7	TRBD1	once	TGTGCCAGCAGCTTGGACAGGGGAAACGAGCAGTACTTC	CASSLDRGNEQYF
TRBV19	TRBJ2-5	NA	NA	TGTGCCAGTAGTATCATACAGACAGCCCAAGAGACCCAGTACTTC	CASSIIQTAQETQYF
TRBV24-1	TRBJ2-2	NA	NA	TGTGCCACCTCTAACACCGGGGAGCTGTTTTTT	CATSNTGELFF
TRBV3-1/TRBV3-2	TRBJ2-2	NA	NA	TGTGCCAGCAGCCTAACGTGGCCCGGGGAGCTGTTTTTT	CASSLTWPGELFF
TRBV7-6	TRBJ2-3	TRBD1	once	TGTGCCAGCAGCTTAAGAGGGGGCGGCACAGATACGCAGTATTTT	CASSLRGGGTDTQYF
TRBV7-2	TRBJ1-2	TRBD1	NA	TGTGCCAGCAGCTTAGTCGGAACAGGGGCTGACTATGGCTACACCTTC	CASSLVGTGADYGYTF
TRBV12-2	TRBJ1-3	NA	NA	TGTGCAAGTCGCTTAGCCAGTCCAGGGCTTGGGGGAAACACCATATATTTT	CASRLASPGLGGNTIYF
TRBV7-6	TRBJ2-3	TRBD2	once	TGTGCCAGCAGCTTAGGCGGGACTAGCGGGGGGAGCGGAGGAGATACGCAGTATTTT	CASSLGGTSGGSGGDTQYF
TRBV7-9	TRBJ2-5	TRBD2	NA	TGTGCCAGCAGCTTACCTAGCGGGGCTCAAGAGACCCAGTACTTC	CASSLPSGAQETQYF
TRBV5-1	TRBJ2-6	TRBD1	NA	TGCGCCAGCAGCTTGGCCGACAGGGCTGGGGCCAACGTCCTGACTTTC	CASSLADRAGANVLTF
TRBV15	TRBJ2-5	NA	few	TGTGCCACCAGCACCAGGGAACGGGAGACCCAGTACTTC	CATSTRERETQYF
TRBV5-1	TRBJ2-7	NA	few	TGCGCCAGCAGCTTGGAGGCGGGCCCCCTCCAGCAGTACTTC	CASSLEAGPLQQYF
TRBV9	TRBJ2-1	TRBD2	NA	TGTGCCAGCAGCAGGACTAGCGGGGCTTACAATGAGCAGTTCTTC	CASSRTSGAYNEQFF
TRBV4-3	TRBJ2-5	TRBD2	few	TGCGCCAGCAGCCAATTTAGCGGGTCCGGGGAGACCCAGTACTTC	CASSQFSGSGETQYF
TRBV14	TRBJ1-3	NA	NA	TGTGCCAGCAGCCCGTATCGCTCTGGAAACACCATATATTTT	CASSPYRSGNTIYF
TRBV29-1	TRBJ1-2	NA	NA	TGCAGCGTTCCACAGGTGGGAGGCTACACCTTC	CSVPQVGGYTF
TRBV11-3	TRBJ1-1	NA	NA	TGTGCCAGCAGCTTTACCAGGGTGGGTGACACTGAAGCTTTCTTT	CASSFTRVGDTEAFF
TRBV6-5	TRBJ2-7	NA	NA	TGTGCCAGCAGTACTTCTTACCTTTACGAGCAGTACTTC	CASSTSYLYEQYF
TRBV2	TRBJ2-7	NA	NA	TGTGCCAGCAGTGGTGGCGCCGGGGATTACGAGCAGTACTTC	CASSGGAGDYEQYF
TRBV19	TRBJ2-5	NA	NA	TGTGCCAGTAGTATTTTAGGCAGGGAAGAGACCCAGTACTTC	CASSILGREETQYF
TRBV29-1	TRBJ2-3	TRBD2	NA	TGCAGCGTTTTCAGCCCAGCGGGAGTTATAGATACGCAGTATTTT	CSVFSPAGVIDTQYF
TRBV18	TRBJ2-7	TRBD2	NA	TGTGCCAGCTCACCAGTCCAGCGGGGGGTCGACGAGCAGTACTTC	CASSPVQRGVDEQYF
TRBV29-1	TRBJ2-7	TRBD2	NA	TGCAGCGTTGGGGCGGGAGGGCGGCACGAGCAGTACTTC	CSVGAGGRHEQYF
TRBV2	TRBJ2-1	NA	NA	TGTGCCAGCAGTGCCGGGCTAACAGCGGGTGAGCAGTTCTTC	CASSAGLTAGEQFF
TRBV11-2	TRBJ2-2	NA	NA	TGTGCCAGCAGCTTGGGACTCAACACCGGGGAGCTGTTTTTT	CASSLGLNTGELFF
TRBV7-8	TRBJ1-1	NA	NA	TGTGCCAGCAGCTTAGTCGGGGATCACGACACTGAAGCTTTCTTT	CASSLVGDHDTEAFF
TRBV5-6	TRBJ1-1	NA	NA	TGTGCCAGCAGCCGAGGGCTGAACACTGAAGCTTTCTTT	CASSRGLNTEAFF
TRBV12-3/TRBV12-4	TRBJ1-4	NA	NA	TGTGCCAGCAGTTTAGTTTTAGGCGCCCTAGTGTTTTTT	CASSLVLGALVFF
TRBV6-2/TRBV6-3	TRBJ2-1	TRBD2	NA	TGTGCCAGCAGTTACCGAGCCGGGACTAGCGGGAGATATGAGCAGTTCTTC	CASSYRAGTSGRYEQFF
TRBV29-1	TRBJ2-1	TRBD1	few	TGCAGCGTTGACATCGGAGGGACAGGGAACAATGAGCAGTTCTTC	CSVDIGGTGNNEQFF
TRBV9	TRBJ2-2	NA	NA	TGTGCCAGCAGCGGGATCGGAGGGAACGGGGAGCTGTTTTTT	CASSGIGGNGELFF